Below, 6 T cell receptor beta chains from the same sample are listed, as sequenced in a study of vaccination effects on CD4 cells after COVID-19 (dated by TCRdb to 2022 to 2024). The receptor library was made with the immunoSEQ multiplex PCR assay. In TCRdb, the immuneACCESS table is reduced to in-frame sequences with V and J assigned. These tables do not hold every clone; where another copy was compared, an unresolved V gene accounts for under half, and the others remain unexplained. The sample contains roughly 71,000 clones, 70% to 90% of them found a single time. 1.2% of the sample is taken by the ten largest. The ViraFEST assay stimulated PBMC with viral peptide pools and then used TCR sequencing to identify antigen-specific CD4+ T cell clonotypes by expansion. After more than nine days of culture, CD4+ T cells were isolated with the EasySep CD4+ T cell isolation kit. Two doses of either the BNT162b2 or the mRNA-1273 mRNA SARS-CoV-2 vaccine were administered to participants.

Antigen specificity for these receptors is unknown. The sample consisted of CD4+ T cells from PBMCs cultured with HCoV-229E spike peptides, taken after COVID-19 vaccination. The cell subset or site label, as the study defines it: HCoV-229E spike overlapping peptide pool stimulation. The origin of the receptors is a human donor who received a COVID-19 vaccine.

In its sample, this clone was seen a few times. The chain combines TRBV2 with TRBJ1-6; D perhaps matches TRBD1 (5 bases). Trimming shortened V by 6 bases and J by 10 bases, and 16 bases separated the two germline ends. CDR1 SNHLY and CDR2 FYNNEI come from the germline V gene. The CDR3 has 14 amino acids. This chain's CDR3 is CASRKGQGPSPLHF. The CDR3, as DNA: TGTGCCAGCAGGAAAGGCCAGGGCCCCTCACCCCTCCACTTT.

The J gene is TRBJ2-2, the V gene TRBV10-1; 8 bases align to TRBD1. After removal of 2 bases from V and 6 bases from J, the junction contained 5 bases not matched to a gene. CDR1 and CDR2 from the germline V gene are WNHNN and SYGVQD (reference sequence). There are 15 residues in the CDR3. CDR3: CASSEGQGNAGELFF. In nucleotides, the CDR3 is TGCGCCAGCAGTGAGGGACAGGGAAACGCCGGGGAGCTGTTTTTT.

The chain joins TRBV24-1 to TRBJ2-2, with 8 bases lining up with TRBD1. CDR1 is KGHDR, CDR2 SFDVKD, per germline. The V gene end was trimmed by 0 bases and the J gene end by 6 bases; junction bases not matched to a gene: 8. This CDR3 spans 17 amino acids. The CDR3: CATSDLRVGQGSGELFF. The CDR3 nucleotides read TGTGCCACCAGTGATTTGCGGGTCGGACAGGGATCCGGGGAGCTGTTTTTT.

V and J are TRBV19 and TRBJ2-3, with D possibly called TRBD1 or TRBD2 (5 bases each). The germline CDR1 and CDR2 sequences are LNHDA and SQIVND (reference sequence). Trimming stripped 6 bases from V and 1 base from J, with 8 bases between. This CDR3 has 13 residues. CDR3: CASRGRGTDTQYF. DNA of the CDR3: TGTGCCAGTAGGGGGCGGGGCACAGATACGCAGTATTTT.

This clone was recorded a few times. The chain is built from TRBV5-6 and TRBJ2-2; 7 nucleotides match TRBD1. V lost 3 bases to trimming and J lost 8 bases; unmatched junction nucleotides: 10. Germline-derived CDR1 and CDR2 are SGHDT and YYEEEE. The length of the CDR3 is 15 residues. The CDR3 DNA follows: TGTGCCAGCAGCTCTACTAAAGGGGGCCCTGGGGAGCTGTTTTTT. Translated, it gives CASSSTKGGPGELFF.

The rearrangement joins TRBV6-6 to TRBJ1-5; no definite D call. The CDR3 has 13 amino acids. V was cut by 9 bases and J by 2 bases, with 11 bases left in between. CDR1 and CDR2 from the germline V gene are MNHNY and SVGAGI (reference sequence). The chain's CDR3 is CASGKVGNQPQHF. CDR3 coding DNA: TGTGCCAGTGGTAAGGTGGGCAATCAGCCCCAGCATTTT.